The 2 T cell receptor beta chains reported below all come from one sample, sequenced in a study of T cell repertoires in cytomegalovirus infection (dated by TCRdb to about 2019). These reads were obtained on an Illumina HiSeq 1500. The public reads were reanalyzed by TCRdb: fastp trimming at Q25, MiXCR alignment, in-frame beta chains only. Records with the same CDR3 protein are collapsed into one entry carrying the most frequent genes and DNA. This sample is represented by around 740,000 distinct CDR3 sequences; 35% of them were singletons. Roughly 2.8% of the sample goes to the ten largest clones. Sequencing was performed on PBMCs. Source of these receptors: a human donor in good health (CMV status not recorded). Some clones in this sample may be carry-over from other donors' samples.

This clonotype was counted once. V usage is TRBV28 and J usage is TRBJ1-3; 10 bases fit TRBD1. Germline trimming cut 5 bases from V and 2 bases from J; bases unmatched to any gene: 6. From germline, CDR1 is MDHEN and CDR2 SYDVKM. The length of the CDR3 is 16 residues. The chain's CDR3 is CASSITGTGAGNTIYF. CDR3 sequence (DNA): TGTGCCAGCAGTATAACCGGGACAGGGGCTGGAAACACCATATATTTT.

The chain combines TRBV7-2 with TRBJ2-1, with no clear D. Trimming pared 5 bases from V and 12 bases from J, leaving 11 bases between. Germline assignment: CDR1 SGHTA and CDR2 FQGNSA. CDR3 length: 11 amino acids. CDR3 nucleotides: TGTGCCAGCAGCGCTGGTGCGGCGCAGTTCTTC. Its translation is CASSAGAAQFF.